This record looks at one T cell receptor (beta chain) sequence and its context. Its antigen is not identified. The assay was immunoSEQ multiplex PCR, and TCRdb's table has in-frame clones only and misses some. The data show roughly 250,000 clones, almost 90% seen once. This specimen belongs to a study of cytomegalovirus exposure and HLA in healthy donors. Whole-study findings and limits: Researchers counted roughly 150 TCR beta chains as cytomegalovirus-associated. Rarity characterized most TCR sequences, yet some public TCRs appeared in many donors.

Per germline, CDR1 GTSNPN and CDR2 SVGIG (reference sequence). The CDR3 sequence is 15 residues long. V lost 0 bases, J lost 5 bases, and 13 bases lay in between. The chain combines TRBV30 with TRBJ1-4; D is uncertain. This clonotype was sampled from a woman between 18 and 30 years old in good health and CMV-seronegative. The specimen was PBMCs. CDR3 residues: CAWSVFSGVNEKLFF. CDR3 nucleotide sequence: TGTGCCTGGAGTGTATTTTCCGGGGTGAATGAAAAACTGTTTTTT.